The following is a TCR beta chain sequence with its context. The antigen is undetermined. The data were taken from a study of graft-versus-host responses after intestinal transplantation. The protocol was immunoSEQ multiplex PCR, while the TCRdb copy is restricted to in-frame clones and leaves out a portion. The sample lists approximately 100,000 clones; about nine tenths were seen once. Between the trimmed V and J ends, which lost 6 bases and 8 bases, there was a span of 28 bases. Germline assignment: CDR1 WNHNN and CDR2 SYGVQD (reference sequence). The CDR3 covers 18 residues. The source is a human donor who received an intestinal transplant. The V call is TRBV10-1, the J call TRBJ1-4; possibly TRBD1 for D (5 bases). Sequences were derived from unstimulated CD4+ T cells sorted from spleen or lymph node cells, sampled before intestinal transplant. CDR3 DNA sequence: TGCGCCAGCAGCGACCAGGGCCACTTCGTTACCCTTAAGGAAAAACTGTTTTTT. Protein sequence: CASSDQGHFVTLKEKLFF.